Below are 5 T cell receptor beta chains sequenced from a single sample in a study of T cell responses to AZD1222 COVID-19 vaccine. The assay was immunoSEQ multiplex PCR, and TCRdb's table has in-frame clones only and misses some. The sample yields 150,000 to 200,000 clones, about 86% seen once. The source material was peripheral blood, sampled 28 days after the second AZD1222 dose. All receptors derive from an adult who received the AZD1222 COVID-19 vaccine.

This clone was detected only once. The chain combines TRBV27 with TRBJ1-4, with a possible D match to TRBD1 (6 bases). Per germline, CDR1 MNHEY and CDR2 SMNVEV (reference sequence). The CDR3 runs 18 residues. The V and J ends lost 0 bases and 5 bases respectively, with 19 bases between them. CDR3 in DNA: TGTGCCAGCAGTTTATCAGCCCGCCCAGGGGACGAGAATGAAAAACTGTTTTTT. Protein: CASSLSARPGDENEKLFF.

The rearrangement joins TRBV2 to TRBJ2-7; D perhaps matches TRBD2 (6 bases). V gave up 6 bases and J gave up 2 bases, with 14 bases separating them. Per germline, CDR1 SNHLY and CDR2 FYNNEI. This CDR3 spans 14 amino acids. This CDR3 is CASRGGAGPYEQYF. The CDR3 nucleotides are TGTGCCAGCAGAGGAGGGGCTGGTCCCTACGAGCAGTACTTC.

The chain combines TRBV5-4 with TRBJ2-3; 8 bases are shared with TRBD2. V was pared by 1 base and J by 13 bases, with 5 bases of the junction left unmatched. The germline V gene encodes CDR1 SGHNT and CDR2 YYREEE (reference sequence). This CDR3 contains 12 residues. CDR3 DNA sequence: TGTGCCAGCAGCTTGCAAACGGGGGGGAAGTATTTT. Translating gives CASSLQTGGKYF. The whole variable domain, filled in from reference TRBV5-4 and TRBJ2-3, reads ETGVTQSPTHLIKTRGQQVTLRCSSQSGHNTVSWYQQALGQGPQFIFQYYREEENGRGNFPPRFSGLQFPNYSSELNVNALELDDSALYLCASSLQTGGKYFGPGTRLTVL.

This clone was counted a few times. The chain employs TRBV28 and TRBJ2-5; 7 nucleotides align to TRBD2. Germline trimming cut 5 bases from V and 1 base from J; bases unmatched to any gene: 7. Germline V lookup: CDR1 MDHEN, CDR2 SYDVKM. CDR3 length: 15 residues. CDR3 DNA: TGTGCCAGCAGTCCCCAGACTAGCAGCCAAGAGACCCAGTACTTC. Protein product: CASSPQTSSQETQYF.

V and J are TRBV13 and TRBJ1-3; unclear D gene. The germline V gene has CDR1 PRHDT and CDR2 FYEKMQ (reference sequence). V lost 1 base to trimming and J lost 4 bases, with 14 bases between them. This CDR3 is 16 amino acids long. Here the CDR3 DNA reads TGTGCCAGCAGCTTAGCAGTAACAGTCAGGGGAAACACCATATATTTT. Amino acids: CASSLAVTVRGNTIYF.